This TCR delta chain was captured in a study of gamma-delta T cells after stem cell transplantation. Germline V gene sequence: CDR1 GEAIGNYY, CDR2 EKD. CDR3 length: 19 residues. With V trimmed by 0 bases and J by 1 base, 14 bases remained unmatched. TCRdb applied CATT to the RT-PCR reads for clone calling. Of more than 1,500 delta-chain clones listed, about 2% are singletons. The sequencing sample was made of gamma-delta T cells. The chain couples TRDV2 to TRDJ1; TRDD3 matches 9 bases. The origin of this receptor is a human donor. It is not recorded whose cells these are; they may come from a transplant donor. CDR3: CACDTVSGLGDLPTDKLIF. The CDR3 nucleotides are TGTGCCTGTGACACCGTCTCGGGTCTGGGGGATTTGCCCACCGATAAACTCATCTTT.